This T cell receptor (beta chain) came from a study of OX40 agonist ivuxolimab in advanced cancers. Turning to the study itself: Previous treatment with anti-PD-1, anti-PD-L1 or anti-CTLA-4 therapy was allowed; 35% to 50% had received some.

V was clipped by 8 bases and J by 8 bases; unmatched bases: 23. This CDR3 has 17 residues. The germline V gene encodes CDR1 MDHEN and CDR2 SYDVKM. TCRdb's copy holds only in-frame clones and misses some; the assay was immunoSEQ multiplex PCR. The sample lists about 25,000 clones, 70% to 90% occurring once. The sample here was CD4+ or CD8+ T cells sorted from blood, taken in a trial of the OX40 agonist ivuxolimab. The sequence was collected from an adult with an advanced solid tumor such as melanoma, head and neck, liver or kidney cancer. The V gene is TRBV28, the J gene TRBJ1-2; 7 bases map to TRBD1. CDR3 in amino acids: CASYNSRGTGVSEGYTF. CDR3 nucleotides: TGTGCCAGCTATAACTCAAGGGGCACAGGGGTGTCAGAGGGCTACACCTTC.